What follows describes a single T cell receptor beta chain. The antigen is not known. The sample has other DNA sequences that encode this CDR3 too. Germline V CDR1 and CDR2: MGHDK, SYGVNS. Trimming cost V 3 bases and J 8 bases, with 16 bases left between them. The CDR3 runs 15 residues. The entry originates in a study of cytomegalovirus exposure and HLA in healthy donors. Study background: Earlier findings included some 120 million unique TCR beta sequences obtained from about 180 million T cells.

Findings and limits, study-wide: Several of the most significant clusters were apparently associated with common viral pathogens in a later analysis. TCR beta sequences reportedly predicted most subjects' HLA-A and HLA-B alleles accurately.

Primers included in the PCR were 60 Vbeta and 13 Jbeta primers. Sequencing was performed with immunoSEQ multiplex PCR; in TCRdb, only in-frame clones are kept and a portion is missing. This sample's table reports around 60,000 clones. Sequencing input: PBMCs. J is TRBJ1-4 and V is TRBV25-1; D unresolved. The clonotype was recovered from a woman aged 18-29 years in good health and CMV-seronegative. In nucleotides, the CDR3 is TGTGCCAGCAGTGAGCCGTCGTCTGGGGAGGAAAAACTGTTTTTT. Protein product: CASSEPSSGEEKLFF.